The T cell receptor beta chain described here comes from a study of blood T cell repertoires in COVID-19 (dated by TCRdb to the early 2020s). Background on the whole study: Collaborator samples came from the United States, Italy and Spain and covered acute and convalescent phases of COVID-19. A freely available public database, intended as a resource for researchers studying the immune response to SARS-CoV-2, is where the repertoires were released. The samples were drawn from the first 160 participants of the ongoing ImmuneRACE study and from under 1,500 subjects provided by 6 global collaborators. Subjects who had been exposed to COVID-19, were actively infected with it, or had recovered from it provided the deeply sampled blood TCRbeta repertoires that made up the dataset. Where available, HLA class I and class II types were taken from metadata supplied by the sample provider and were not determined by assay-based typing. The prospective study material was composed of cDNA or gDNA derived from T cells, B-cell-depleted T cells, or PBMCs. A de-identified subject ID, COVID-19 status, age in years and sex were almost always included in the sample metadata.

This clone was seen only a few times. Its cognate antigen has yet to be identified. No much larger clone is present one base from it, and per-base qualities are unavailable. Taken from cysteine to phenylalanine, the CDR3 has 13 residues. CDR3 DNA only is kept here, 39 bases in frame from base 1. Based on the germline V gene (reference sequence), the CDR1 and CDR2 sequences are WNHNN and SYGVQD. V is trimmed back by 4 bases and J by 6 bases, and the junction contains 4 bases that no gene match accounts for. Study-wide findings and limitations: Clinical and demographic metadata were provided uncurated, with the amount varying by source and participant.

One collaborating source in Seattle enrolled patients during active infection and followed them longitudinally through the course of disease. Each collaborating institution followed its own protocols to collect whole blood in K2EDTA tubes. For TCRbeta analysis, collaborator samples were shipped as frozen whole blood, as isolated PBMCs, or as DNA extracted from either sample type. TCRbeta CDR3 regions were amplified from genomic DNA using the immunoSEQ Assay, a bias-controlled multiplex PCR. In the original analysis: The number of nucleated cells in each sample was estimated by amplification of reference gene primers within the assay. To quantify the absolute abundance of each unique TCRbeta CDR3 rearrangement, sequence reads were collapsed and filtered. For each sample, productive Simpson clonality was calculated as the square root of Simpson's diversity index over productive rearrangements. TCRdb retrieved this table from immuneACCESS and kept in-frame rearrangements only. Not all clones are present; in checked studies, unresolved V genes account for under half, and no reason is known for the remainder. V and J calls and clone size are as listed in that table; D and trimming were resolved from the DNA. Across this sample there are 200,000 to 300,000 clones, with roughly 79% seen only once. The ten largest clones represent 7.5% to 8% of the sample.

Sequencing was carried out using peripheral blood. The chain is assembled from TRBV10-1 and TRBJ1-2; the junction holds 8 bases that match TRBD1. This clonotype was sampled from an elderly woman with COVID-19, enrolled during active disease. CDR3 loop: CASSARQGNGYTF. In nucleotide form, the sequence is TGCGCCAGCAGTGCCCGACAGGGGAATGGCTACACCTTC.